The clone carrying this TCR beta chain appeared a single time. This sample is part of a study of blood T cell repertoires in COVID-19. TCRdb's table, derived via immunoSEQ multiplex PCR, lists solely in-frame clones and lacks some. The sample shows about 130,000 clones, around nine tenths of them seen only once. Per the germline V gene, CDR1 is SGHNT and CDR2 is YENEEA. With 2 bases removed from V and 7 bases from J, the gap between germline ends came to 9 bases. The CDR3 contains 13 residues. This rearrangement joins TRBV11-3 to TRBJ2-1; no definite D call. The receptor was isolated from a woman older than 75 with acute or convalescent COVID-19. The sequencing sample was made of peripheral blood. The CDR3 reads CASSLSSANEQFF. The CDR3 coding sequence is TGTGCCAGCAGCTTATCCAGCGCGAATGAGCAGTTCTTC.